The rows below give T cell receptor beta chains drawn from one sample of a study of T cell repertoires in cytomegalovirus infection. TCRdb analysed the reads with MiXCR anew, one entry per CDR3 protein. The top ten hold around 15% of the sample, which has fewer than 1,000,000 distinct CDR3 sequences, approximately 33% seen once. The antigens these receptors bind are not known. Sequenced here: cultured CD8+ T cells from PBMCs, sampled from culture after CMV antigen stimulation. The receptors were gathered from a human donor in good health (CMV status not recorded). Some clones in this sample may be carry-over from other donors' samples. The CDR3 runs from the conserved cysteine through the conserved F or W. D genes are given only for firm matches. Rows may omit the clone size; those that give it use once, few, many or a size class.

CASTRLAGGRDEQFF,TGTGCCAGCACCAGACTAGCGGGGGGGAGGGATGAGCAGTTCTTC,TRBD2,TRBV7-9,TRBJ2-1,.
CASRRDRGEGYTF,TGTGCCAGCCGACGGGACAGGGGAGAGGGCTACACCTTC,TRBD1,TRBV9,TRBJ1-2,few
CASSYQGDRYINGELFF,TGTGCCAGTAGTTACCAAGGGGACAGGTATATCAACGGGGAGCTGTTTTTT,TRBD1,TRBV19,TRBJ2-2,.
CASSFPGDYGANVLTF,TGTGCCAGCAGTTTTCCAGGGGACTATGGGGCCAACGTCCTGACTTTC,.,TRBV28,TRBJ2-6,few
CSVDGRHTEAFF,TGCAGCGTTGACGGGCGGCACACTGAAGCTTTCTTT,.,TRBV29-1,TRBJ1-1,once
CATSRGQGNSPLHF,TGTGCCACCAGCAGGGGACAGGGCAATTCACCCCTCCACTTT,TRBD1,TRBV15,TRBJ1-6,.
CATSDSRGTDVNTGELFF,TGTGCCACCAGTGACTCCAGGGGGACCGATGTGAACACCGGGGAGCTGTTTTTT,TRBD1,TRBV24-1,TRBJ2-2,.
CASSFSQPQHF,TGTGCCAGCAGTTTTTCACAGCCCCAGCATTTT,.,TRBV12-3/TRBV12-4,TRBJ1-5,many
CASGGLLNTEAFF,TGTGCCAGTGGTGGCCTTTTGAACACTGAAGCTTTCTTT,.,TRBV19,TRBJ1-1,.
CASSSTLDGYTF,TGTGCCAGCAGTTCGACGTTGGATGGCTACACCTTC,.,TRBV27,TRBJ1-2,.
CASSLGLAGDKNIQYF,TGTGCCAGCAGCTTAGGCCTAGCGGGGGACAAAAACATTCAGTACTTC,TRBD2,TRBV7-2,TRBJ2-4,many
CASSSRQGVSVYEQYF,TGTGCCAGCAGCAGCAGACAGGGGGTTTCCGTCTACGAGCAGTACTTC,TRBD1,TRBV7-9,TRBJ2-7,few
CASSYSEQLFYGYTF,TGTGCCAGCAGTTACTCGGAACAGCTCTTCTATGGCTACACCTTC,.,TRBV6-5,TRBJ1-2,.
CASSGLGGTGELFF,TGTGCCAGCAGTGGCCTGGGGGGCACCGGGGAGCTGTTTTTT,.,TRBV27,TRBJ2-2,.
CASSGQGSVEQFF,TGTGCCAGCAGCGGTCAGGGTAGTGTAGAGCAGTTCTTC,.,TRBV7-3,TRBJ2-1,.
CASSTGQGYPEAFF,TGTGCCAGCTCAACGGGACAGGGGTACCCTGAAGCTTTCTTT,TRBD1,TRBV19,TRBJ1-1,.
CASSLSPPTGSTGELFF,TGTGCCAGCAGCTTATCACCCCCGACAGGATCCACCGGGGAGCTGTTTTTT,.,TRBV11-2,TRBJ2-2,few
CASSPEFGPNYGYTF,TGTGCCAGCAGCCCCGAATTTGGCCCTAACTATGGCTACACCTTC,.,TRBV28,TRBJ1-2,many
CASSSRDFDTEAFF,TGTGCCAGCAGCTCCCGGGACTTTGACACTGAAGCTTTCTTT,.,TRBV7-9,TRBJ1-1,few
CASLTGGVAFF,TGTGCCAGTCTTACCGGGGGAGTAGCTTTCTTT,.,TRBV6-6,TRBJ1-1,few
CASSQEALGRTEAFF,TGCGCCAGCAGCCAAGAAGCCCTCGGGAGGACTGAAGCTTTCTTT,.,TRBV4-3,TRBJ1-1,.
CASSLDANGREGGYTF,TGTGCCAGCAGTTTAGACGCCAATGGCAGGGAAGGTGGCTACACCTTC,.,TRBV12-3/TRBV12-4,TRBJ1-2,.
CASSQQSNYGYTF,TGTGCCAGTAGCCAACAGTCGAACTATGGCTACACCTTC,.,TRBV19,TRBJ1-2,.
CASSSSGGYGTEAFF,TGTGCCAGCAGCTCGTCGGGGGGCTACGGGACTGAAGCTTTCTTT,.,TRBV7-3,TRBJ1-1,many
CASSTPGLANEKLFF,TGTGCCAGCAGCACTCCCGGGCTAGCTAATGAAAAACTGTTTTTT,.,TRBV7-9,TRBJ1-4,.
CASSEYFGEIEAFF,TGTGCCAGCAGTGAATACTTTGGGGAGATTGAAGCTTTCTTT,.,TRBV25-1,TRBJ1-1,.
CASSYGQGANNEQFF,TGTGCCAGCAGCTATGGACAGGGGGCAAACAATGAGCAGTTCTTC,TRBD1,TRBV7-3,TRBJ2-1,few
CSARRGGEGYTF,TGCAGTGCTAGGAGAGGGGGGGAGGGCTACACCTTC,.,TRBV20-1,TRBJ1-2,.
CASSSPSGTEAFF,TGTGCCAGCAGCTCCCCAAGTGGCACTGAAGCTTTCTTT,.,TRBV7-9,TRBJ1-1,.
CASSLTGTRYSNQPQHF,TGTGCCAGCAGCTTAACCGGGACAAGATATAGCAATCAGCCCCAGCATTTT,.,TRBV7-8,TRBJ1-5,many
CASSTGGVSYEQYF,TGTGCCAGTAGTACAGGGGGCGTCTCCTACGAGCAGTACTTC,TRBD1,TRBV19,TRBJ2-7,.